This TCR beta chain was recovered during a study of T cell changes during pregnancy in multiple sclerosis. Assay: immunoSEQ multiplex PCR; the TCRdb copy retains only in-frame clones and omits some. The sample lists tens of thousands of clones; around 90% were seen once. This clone is a singleton in its sample. This receptor was identified in a female donor in good health, enrolled as a control in a pregnancy study. The sequencing used peripheral blood, collected after pregnancy.

Here the CDR3 DNA reads TGTGCCAGCAGTTTCTACGGGACAGGGGCTTACACTGAAGCTTTCTTT. It yields the protein CASSFYGTGAYTEAFF. The chain couples TRBV27 to TRBJ1-1, with 10 positions matching TRBD1. J gave up 3 bases and V 3 bases, and 7 bases lay outside the gene matches. CDR3 length equals 16 residues. Per the germline V gene, CDR1 is MNHEY and CDR2 is SMNVEV (reference sequence).